Each of the 27 T cell receptor beta chains below was sequenced from the same sample in a study of technical replicates of blood from several donors. Measured with immunoSEQ multiplex PCR; TCRdb has only the in-frame clones, and not every one. The sample gives over 75,000 clones, approximately 96% of which show up once; about 0.24% is in the top ten. The sample consisted of T cells isolated from PBMCs. The receptors here all came from a human donor in good health.

The V call is TRBV6-1, the J call TRBJ1-5, with D unresolved. CDR1 is MNHNS and CDR2 is SASEGT in the germline V gene. The V end lost 2 bases, the J end lost 3 bases, and 14 bases lay between the germline ends. This CDR3 region has 16 residues. CDR3 nucleotides: TGTGCCAGCAGTGAAATGGCGGAGCGGTACAATCAGCCCCAGCATTTT. It specifies CASSEMAERYNQPQHF.

V and J are TRBV6-1 and TRBJ2-7, with D tentatively TRBD2 (5 bases). Trimming stripped 6 bases from V and 5 bases from J, with 14 bases between. Germline values: CDR1 MNHNS, CDR2 SASEGT. CDR3 length: 13 amino acids. The CDR3 nucleotides are TGTGCCAGCAGGGGTTGGGGAGAACACGAGCAGTACTTC. It encodes CASRGWGEHEQYF.

V usage is TRBV11-3 and J usage is TRBJ2-7; 8 bases line up with TRBD1. Germline CDR1 SGHNT, CDR2 YENEEA. After removal of 3 bases from V and 2 bases from J, the junction contained 6 bases not matched to a gene. The CDR3 contains 15 residues. DNA of the CDR3: TGTGCCAGCAGCTTTAAAGGGACAGGTCCCTACGAGCAGTACTTC. Encoded protein: CASSFKGTGPYEQYF.

This chain links TRBV2 with TRBJ2-5, with D unresolved. The germline V gene has CDR1 SNHLY and CDR2 FYNNEI. V was shortened by 7 bases and J by 7 bases, with 16 bases between the two germline ends. The CDR3 is made up of 13 amino acids. The DNA of the CDR3 is TGTGCCAGCATGATGGGCCTGGGTGGGACCCAGTACTTC. This codes for CASMMGLGGTQYF.

The rearrangement joins TRBV15 to TRBJ1-1; 8 nucleotides align to TRBD1. This CDR3 contains 15 residues. With 5 bases clipped from V and 0 bases from J, the junction kept 5 bases outside the gene matches. The germline V gene encodes CDR1 LNHNV and CDR2 YYDKDF (reference sequence). In nucleotides, the CDR3 is TGTGCCACCAGCGGCCGGACAGGGATGAACACTGAAGCTTTCTTT. Translated: CATSGRTGMNTEAFF.

The rearrangement uses TRBV28 and TRBJ2-7; TRBD2 matches 11 bases. V shed 5 bases, J shed 4 bases, and the junction held 7 bases outside the gene matches. Germline values: CDR1 MDHEN, CDR2 SYDVKM. The CDR3 totals 15 residues. CDR3 bases: TGTGCCAGCAGTACCGGGACTAGCGGCCTGTACGAGCAGTACTTC. This translates into CASSTGTSGLYEQYF.

The chain links TRBV5-1 to TRBJ2-2; the match to TRBD2 covers 7 bases. Germline V gene lookup returns CDR1 SGHRS and CDR2 YFSETQ. Unmatched junction bases numbered 13, after V lost 3 bases and J lost 5 bases. The CDR3 is made up of 17 amino acids. CDR3 bases: TGCGCCAGCAGCTCACCTAGCGGTCGATGGGAGACCGGGGAGCTGTTTTTT. As protein: CASSSPSGRWETGELFF.

The CDR3 region has the DNA TGCGCCAGCAGCCGAGTGGAGTCTGGGGCCAACGTCCTGACTTTC. This translates into CASSRVESGANVLTF. V is TRBV5-1 and J is TRBJ2-6; D gene uncertain. Trimming took off 4 bases at V and 1 base at J, with 9 bases between the two ends. This CDR3 is built from 15 residues. CDR1 and CDR2 from the germline V gene are SGHRS and YFSETQ.

The V call is TRBV6-1, the J call TRBJ2-1; TRBD2 agrees at 8 bases. Germline values: CDR1 MNHNS, CDR2 SASEGT. After removal of 2 bases from V and 7 bases from J, the junction contained 4 bases not matched to a gene. The CDR3 loop spans 14 amino acids. For the CDR3, the DNA is TGTGCCAGCAGTGAACGCCAGCGGGGGAATGAGCAGTTCTTC. It yields the protein CASSERQRGNEQFF.

This sequence joins TRBV7-9 and TRBJ2-7, with 8 bases identical to TRBD1. CDR1 is SEHNR and CDR2 is FQNEAQ in the germline V gene (reference sequence). The junction had 11 bases not matched to a gene; V was cut back by 6 bases and J by 4 bases. The CDR3 is 15 amino acids. Written as DNA, the CDR3 is TGTGCCAGCAGTAACCCGGGACAGGTCCCTTACGAGCAGTACTTC. This gives the protein CASSNPGQVPYEQYF.

The chain links TRBV7-9 to TRBJ1-1; 7 nucleotides agree with TRBD1. Germline trimming cut 5 bases from V and 0 bases from J; bases unmatched to any gene: 6. CDR3 length: 15 residues. CDR1 and CDR2 (germline): SEHNR, FQNEAQ (reference sequence). The chain's CDR3 is CASSRTGTVNTEAFF. The CDR3 region has the DNA TGTGCCAGCAGCCGTACCGGGACAGTGAACACTGAAGCTTTCTTT.

This CDR3 reads CASSEWGGHEQYF. The CDR3 DNA is TGCGCCAGCAGTGAGTGGGGGGGCCACGAGCAGTACTTC. The rearrangement uses TRBV10-1 and TRBJ2-7; D possibly corresponds to TRBD2 (7 bases). V was cut by 1 base and J by 5 bases, with 9 bases left in between. Looked up from germline, CDR1 is WNHNN and CDR2 is SYGVQD (reference sequence). The CDR3 is made up of 13 amino acids.

CDR3 in amino acids: CASSPPGAGGADQPQHF. Written as DNA, the CDR3 is TGTGCCAGCTCACCACCGGGTGCAGGGGGCGCGGATCAGCCCCAGCATTTT. The chain recombines TRBV18 with TRBJ1-5; 8 bases fit TRBD1. Germline V gene sequence: CDR1 KGHSH, CDR2 LQKENI. This CDR3 has 17 amino acids. The J segment lost 5 bases and the V segment lost 0 bases, leaving 9 bases of the junction unmatched.

V and J are TRBV4-1 and TRBJ1-2; 9 bases are a match to TRBD1. This CDR3 is built from 16 residues. Germline V CDR1 and CDR2: MGHRA, YSYEKL. V lost 0 bases and J lost 6; bases outside the gene matches: 8. Written as DNA, the CDR3 is TGCGCCAGCAGCCAAGAAGGGACAGGGCCCCCAGATGGCTACACCTTC. This translates into CASSQEGTGPPDGYTF.

The rearrangement joins TRBV6-1 to TRBJ2-2, with a tentative D call TRBD2 (5 bases). The germline V gene has CDR1 MNHNS and CDR2 SASEGT. Trimming took off 3 bases at V and 7 bases at J, with 12 bases between the two ends. The CDR3 has 14 amino acids. The CDR3 spells CASSERPGNGELFF. The CDR3 DNA reads TGTGCCAGCAGTGAGAGGCCCGGGAACGGGGAGCTGTTTTTT.

The rearrangement links TRBV25-1 to TRBJ1-2; 8 bases fit TRBD1. Looked up from germline, CDR1 is MGHDK and CDR2 is SYGVNS. The CDR3 is made up of 15 amino acids. Trimming took 5 bases from V and 4 from J; bases not matched to a gene: 9. The CDR3 protein is CASSTTDRVTYGYTF. DNA for the CDR3: TGTGCCAGCAGTACTACGGACAGGGTGACCTATGGCTACACCTTC.

In its sample, this clone was seen once. The chain links TRBV19 to TRBJ2-3, with no clear D. This CDR3 has 15 amino acids. The ends were cut back, 7 bases at V and 5 bases at J, with 19 bases in the middle. The germline CDR1 and CDR2 sequences are LNHDA and SQIVND (reference sequence). In DNA form, the CDR3 reads TGTGCCAGTACCTTGAGGTCCAGTTCCGGAGATACGCAGTATTTT. Encoded protein: CASTLRSSSGDTQYF. The complete variable domain, with remaining parts taken from reference TRBV19 and TRBJ2-3, reads DGGITQSPKYLFRKEGQNVTLSCEQNLNHDAMYWYRQDPGQGLRLIYYSQIVNDFQKGDIAEGYSVSREKKESFPLTVTSAQKNPTAFYLCASTLRSSSGDTQYFGPGTRLTVL.

V is TRBV7-3 and J is TRBJ2-7, with D perhaps TRBD2 (5 bases). Trimming removed 6 bases at V and 2 bases at J, with 11 bases between. This CDR3 comprises 13 residues. The germline CDR1 and CDR2 sequences are SGHTA and FQGTGA. The CDR3 DNA is TGTGCCAGCAGAGGCGGGCGCCCCTACGAGCAGTACTTC. Translating it yields CASRGGRPYEQYF.

This chain links TRBV10-1 with TRBJ1-1, with TRBD1 matching 9 bases. Germline trimming cut 4 bases from V and 4 bases from J; bases unmatched to any gene: 1. The germline V gene encodes CDR1 WNHNN and CDR2 SYGVQD (reference sequence). The CDR3 runs to 13 residues. DNA of the CDR3: TGCGCCAGCAGTGCGACAGGGGGCACTGAAGCTTTCTTT. Protein product: CASSATGGTEAFF.

This chain joins TRBV6-5 and TRBJ1-4; possible D gene TRBD1, 5 bases. The CDR3 loop spans 14 amino acids. V was clipped by 4 bases and J by 7 bases, with 13 bases between them. Germline values: CDR1 MNHEY, CDR2 SVGAGI. CDR3 residues: CASSFGDSGEKLFF. In DNA, the CDR3 is TGTGCCAGCAGTTTCGGGGACTCCGGTGAAAAACTGTTTTTT.

This clone was detected a few times. The chain employs TRBV30 and TRBJ1-1; the D is unclear. The germline V gene has CDR1 GTSNPN and CDR2 SVGIG (reference sequence). The CDR3 is 12 residues long. Trimming took 7 bases from V and 1 from J, leaving 10 bases between them. CDR3 sequence: CAYMRWNTEAFF. The CDR3 coding sequence is TGTGCCTATATGCGATGGAACACTGAAGCTTTCTTT.

In nucleotides, the CDR3 is TGTGCCAGCAGTGATGTGCAGCGAGCTAACTATGGCTACACCTTC. Translated, it gives CASSDVQRANYGYTF. The chain employs TRBV6-4 and TRBJ1-2; no clear D. The CDR3 contains 15 residues. Trimming cost V 3 bases and J 0 bases, with 11 bases left between them. Germline V gives CDR1 MRHNA, CDR2 SNTAGT.

The rearrangement joins TRBV21-1 to TRBJ2-1; the table's D call, TRBD2, has no DNA check behind it. TRBV21-1 is an annotated pseudogene. The CDR3 is made up of 16 amino acids. The CDR3 is CASRRLAANPYNEQFF. CDR3 in DNA: TGTGCCAGCAGACGACTAGCGGCGAACCCCTACAATGAGCAGTTCTTC.

This clone was observed a single time. This chain links TRBV5-6 with TRBJ2-7; D might be TRBD1 (5 bases). Germline loops: CDR1 SGHDT, CDR2 YYEEEE. There are 13 residues in the CDR3. V was clipped by 4 bases and J by 4 bases, with 12 bases between them. As DNA, the CDR3 is TGTGCCAGCAGCACCCCAGGGATATACGAGCAGTACTTC. Its translation: CASSTPGIYEQYF.

The chain carries TRBV5-1 and TRBJ2-5; TRBD2 aligns across 14 bases. The CDR3 sequence is 18 residues long. V shed 3 bases, J shed 4 bases, and the junction held 11 bases outside the gene matches. Per the germline V gene, CDR1 is SGHRS and CDR2 is YFSETQ. CDR3 in amino acids: CASSWEPGLAGERETQYF. For the CDR3, the DNA is TGCGCCAGCAGCTGGGAACCGGGACTAGCGGGAGAGCGAGAGACCCAGTACTTC.

The rearrangement joins TRBV6-5 to TRBJ1-3; 7 bases are shared with TRBD1. With 6 bases clipped from V and 6 bases from J, the junction kept 11 bases outside the gene matches. Germline V gives CDR1 MNHEY, CDR2 SVGAGI. The CDR3 loop spans 15 amino acids. The CDR3, as DNA: TGTGCCAGCAGGTCACAGGGGCCTAAGCTAAACACCATATATTTT. It yields the protein CASRSQGPKLNTIYF.

The gene calls are TRBV27 and TRBJ1-1; D remains unclear. V lost 7 bases and J 4 bases, leaving 16 bases between the germline ends. The CDR3 contains 14 residues. From germline, CDR1 is MNHEY and CDR2 SMNVEV (reference sequence). Here the CDR3 DNA reads TGTGCCAGCACCGCCCGGGAGGCGGGCACTGAAGCTTTCTTT. It encodes CASTAREAGTEAFF.